Below, 15 T cell receptor beta chains from the same sample are listed, as sequenced in a study of naive and memory T cell subsets (dated by TCRdb to 2017 to 2019). Overall results and qualifications from the work: A few larger clonotypes were present in naive repertoires, especially CD8 naive repertoires, and these clonotypes were possibly memory cells re-expressing CD45RA.

Libraries came from UMI-ligation and nested PCR. TCRdb shows the sequencer as Illumina MiSeq. An equimolar mix of two oligonucleotides covering both TRBC1 and TRBC2 was used as the beta constant-region primer. The ligated cDNA went through four rounds of PCR with nested alpha and beta constant-region primers together with the SP2 primer. In TCRdb, the public reads were trimmed at Q25 with fastp and aligned with MiXCR, with productive beta chains retained. For every CDR3 protein sequence, its rows merge into one entry that carries the most common genes and DNA. In all, the sample holds 140,000 to 150,000 distinct CDR3 sequences, and 22% of those were seen once. The ten largest clones capture about 0.11% of the sample. Their antigen targets remain unknown. The sample was naive CD4+ T cells from blood. The cell subset or site label here, explained by the study, means: naive T cells, CD45RA high CD27+. These receptors were taken from a human donor in good health.

This CDR3 reads CASSLAPTGINTIYF. CDR3 sequence (DNA): TGTGCCAGCAGCTTAGCCCCGACAGGGATAAACACCATATATTTT. The V gene is TRBV13, the J gene TRBJ1-3, with 7 nucleotides matching TRBD1. Germline CDR1 and CDR2: PRHDT and FYEKMQ (reference sequence). The CDR3 has 15 residues. V shed 1 base, J shed 6 bases, and the junction held 6 bases outside the gene matches.

This clonotype was recorded many times. The chain recombines TRBV20-1 with TRBJ2-5, with TRBD1 matching over 7 bases. Germline V gives CDR1 DFQATT, CDR2 SNEGSKA (reference sequence). Germline trimming cut 5 bases from V and 5 bases from J; bases unmatched to any gene: 11. CDR3 length: 14 residues. The CDR3 loop is CSAHGAGTVETQYF. In nucleotides, the CDR3 is TGCAGTGCTCACGGCGCCGGGACAGTGGAGACCCAGTACTTC.

The V gene is TRBV19, the J gene TRBJ2-3; 9 bases agree with TRBD1. The CDR3 is 14 amino acids. The trim removed 8 bases at V and 0 bases at J, leaving 3 bases unmatched. CDR1 and CDR2 from the germline V gene are LNHDA and SQIVND (reference sequence). This CDR3 is CASGQGPSTDTQYF. In nucleotides, the CDR3 is TGTGCCAGTGGACAGGGGCCAAGCACAGATACGCAGTATTTT.

CDR3 nucleotides: TGCAGTGCTAGGACACGTGGGGGCAGTCTCTATGGCTACACCTTC. Its translation: CSARTRGGSLYGYTF. The chain recombines TRBV20-1 with TRBJ1-2, with D perhaps TRBD1 (6 bases). The CDR3 has 15 residues. Germline-derived CDR1 and CDR2 are DFQATT and SNEGSKA (reference sequence). V lost 3 bases and J 4 bases, leaving 18 bases between the germline ends.

This chain uses TRBV19 with TRBJ2-1; 7 bases line up with TRBD2. CDR1 and CDR2 (germline): LNHDA, SQIVND (reference sequence). J lost 2 bases, V lost 1 base, and 5 bases had no gene match. This CDR3 is built from 16 residues. CDR3: CASSIGSGAPYNEQFF. The CDR3, as DNA: TGTGCCAGTAGTATAGGAAGCGGGGCGCCCTACAATGAGCAGTTCTTC.

The table lists this clonotype with a few counts. The V gene is TRBV29-1, the J gene TRBJ2-1, with no clear D. The CDR3 runs to 14 residues. V shed 3 bases and J shed 1 base, with 10 bases lying between them. Germline V CDR1 and CDR2: SQVTM, ANQGSEA. The DNA of the CDR3 is TGCAGCGTTGAGCCCCGTCTTTCCTACAATGAGCAGTTCTTC. Translated: CSVEPRLSYNEQFF.

This clonotype has a handful of counts. V is TRBV6-5 and J is TRBJ1-4, with D unclear. CDR1 is MNHEY, CDR2 SVGAGI, per germline. The CDR3 is 14 residues long. Between the trimmed V and J ends, which lost 5 bases and 12 bases, there was a span of 19 bases. The CDR3 loop reads CASSLSPGSVQLFF. Here the CDR3 DNA reads TGTGCCAGCAGTCTTTCTCCGGGATCCGTGCAACTGTTTTTT.

The chain is built from TRBV2 and TRBJ2-5; 10 bases map to TRBD1. Germline CDR1 reads SNHLY; CDR2 reads FYNNEI. This CDR3 is 14 amino acids long. The ends lost 3 bases at V and 5 bases at J; junction bases unmatched: 3. This CDR3 is CASSEDRGGETQYF. In DNA form, the CDR3 reads TGTGCCAGCAGTGAGGACAGGGGGGGCGAGACCCAGTACTTC. Using reference TRBV2 and TRBJ2-5 for the parts outside the CDR3, the full variable domain is EPEVTQTPSHQVTQMGQEVILRCVPISNHLYFYWYRQILGQKVEFLVSFYNNEISEKSEIFDDQFSVERPDGSNFTLKIRSTKLEDSAMYFCASSEDRGGETQYFGPGTRLLVL.

This clonotype was observed a handful of times. This chain links TRBV6-5 with TRBJ1-5, with D maybe TRBD1 (5 bases). This CDR3 contains 14 residues. Germline CDR1 is MNHEY and CDR2 is SVGAGI. Trimming removed 6 bases from V and 6 bases from J, with 15 bases in between. The DNA for the CDR3 is TGTGCCAGCAGATCCCGGGGCCCGGGTCAGCCCCAGCATTTT. It encodes CASRSRGPGQPQHF.

This clonotype has a handful of counts. The V gene is TRBV12-5, the J gene TRBJ2-5; 9 bases are shared with TRBD1. From germline, CDR1 is LGHNT and CDR2 FRNRAP. CDR3 size: 14 residues. V trimming: 5 bases; J trimming: 1 base; junction bases outside the gene matches: 2. The DNA for the CDR3 is TGTGCTAGTGGTCGGGACAGGGCCCAAGAGACCCAGTACTTC. Its translation: CASGRDRAQETQYF. The whole variable domain, filled in from reference TRBV12-5 and TRBJ2-5, reads DARVTQTPRHKVTEMGQEVTMRCQPILGHNTVFWYRQTMMQGLELLAYFRNRAPLDDSGMPKDRFSAEMPDATLATLKIQPSEPRDSAVYFCASGRDRAQETQYFGPGTRLLVL.

The chain links TRBV25-1 to TRBJ2-1; D ambiguous. The length of the CDR3 is 12 residues. Germline CDR1 reads MGHDK; CDR2 reads SYGVNS. Trimming stripped 6 bases from V and 9 bases from J, with 12 bases between. CDR3 DNA: TGTGCCAGCAGCCCAAGAGCCGTTGAGCAGTTCTTC. It specifies CASSPRAVEQFF. Full variable domain (rest looked up from reference TRBV25-1 and TRBJ2-1): EADIYQTPRYLVIGTGKKITLECSQTMGHDKMYWYQQDPGMELHLIHYSYGVNSTEKGDLSSESTVSRIRTEHFPLTLESARPSHTSQYLCASSPRAVEQFFGPGTRLTVL.

This clonotype occurred a few times. V is TRBV9 and J is TRBJ2-1, with TRBD1 matching 7 bases. V trimming: 2 bases; J trimming: 4 bases; junction bases outside the gene matches: 6. The CDR3 covers 15 residues. Germline values: CDR1 SGDLS, CDR2 YYNGEE. For the CDR3, the DNA is TGTGCCAGCAGCGTGACCGGGACAGCGTACAATGAGCAGTTCTTC. This sequence encodes CASSVTGTAYNEQFF. The full variable domain, rest sourced from reference TRBV9 and TRBJ2-1, is DSGVTQTPKHLITATGQRVTLRCSPRSGDLSVYWYQQSLDQGLQFLIQYYNGEERAKGNILERFSAQQFPDLHSELNLSSLELGDSALYFCASSVTGTAYNEQFFGPGTRLTVL.

The chain has TRBV11-2 and TRBJ2-1, with 9 bases that match TRBD2. Unmatched junction bases numbered 8, after V lost 5 bases and J lost 0 bases. There are 17 residues in the CDR3. The germline V gene encodes CDR1 SGHAT and CDR2 FQNNGV. The CDR3 here is CASSIFFSGSSYNEQFF. The DNA of the CDR3 is TGTGCCAGCAGCATCTTTTTTAGCGGGAGCTCCTACAATGAGCAGTTCTTC.

The rearrangement links TRBV7-2 to TRBJ2-1; D ambiguous. This CDR3 has 14 residues. Germline CDR1 and CDR2: SGHTA and FQGNSA. Trimming took off 2 bases at V and 4 bases at J, with 9 bases between the two ends. The DNA for the CDR3 is TGTGCCAGCAGCTTATATGGCCAATACAATGAGCAGTTCTTC. Amino acid sequence: CASSLYGQYNEQFF.

CDR3 protein: CASSLGRAFRGYTF. Written as DNA, the CDR3 is TGTGCCAGCAGTTTGGGTAGGGCTTTTCGAGGCTACACCTTC. The genes are TRBV12-3 or TRBV12-4 and TRBJ1-2; D gene unclear. This CDR3 comprises 14 residues. V was cut by 3 bases and J by 8 bases, with 16 bases left in between.